Described below is a single TCR beta chain sequence and its context. Sequenced by immunoSEQ multiplex PCR; TCRdb stores in-frame clones only, minus some. The table lists 30,000 to 40,000 clones, around nine tenths of them singletons. The data stem from a study of PD-L1 blockade in urothelial cancer. Study-level information: Analyzed time points were 3 weeks (second dose) and 6 weeks after therapy began. Each blood sample yielded a median of 141,255 T cells.

Trimming pared 10 bases from V and 8 bases from J, leaving 11 bases between. Germline V gives CDR1 WSHSY, CDR2 SAAADI. This CDR3 contains 10 residues. The input for sequencing was PBMCs, taken around atezolizumab (anti-PD-L1) treatment. V usage is TRBV10-2 and J usage is TRBJ1-2; TRBD1 is a possible D gene (6 bases). This TCR was sampled from a man aged 65 to 85 with urothelial cancer. The CDR3 DNA reads as TGCGCCACATACAGGGACGGCTACACCTTC. Protein: CATYRDGYTF.